Shown below are 9 T cell receptor beta chains from a single sample sequenced in a study of regulatory T cells in long-lasting Graves disease. Time point indicated: newly diagnosed GD, antithyroid drugs for less than 3 months. PBMCs were the source of the RNA used for TCR sequencing. HTBI primers from iRepertoire and Arm-PCR of CDR3 regions yielded the TCR beta libraries. TCRdb re-derived calls from the multiplex PCR reads in MiXCR, one entry per CDR3 protein. The sample records fewer than 550,000 distinct CDR3 sequences, 15% to 20% being singletons. These same records also appear under a second study, on T cells in Graves' hyperthyroidism and ophthalmopathy.

Specimen: peripheral blood mononuclear cells (PBMCs), collected at new diagnosis, from a patient treated with antithyroid drugs. The receptors shown here come from a middle-aged woman with Graves disease.

The rearrangement joins TRBV7-9 to TRBJ2-7, with 8 bases lining up with TRBD2. The ends lost 5 bases at V and 5 bases at J; junction bases unmatched: 14. CDR3 length: 16 residues. Germline V lookup: CDR1 SEHNR, CDR2 FQNEAQ (reference sequence). CDR3 sequence reads: CASSTGGAGRFNEQYF. The DNA of the CDR3 is TGTGCCAGCAGCACCGGGGGGGCTGGCAGATTCAACGAGCAGTACTTC.

V usage is TRBV11-2 and J usage is TRBJ1-4; the D is unclear. The V end lost 0 bases, the J end lost 8 bases, and 10 bases lay between the germline ends. This CDR3 has 14 amino acids. The germline gives CDR1 SGHAT, CDR2 FQNNGV. The CDR3 spells CASSLDRLHEKLFF. The CDR3, as DNA: TGTGCCAGCAGCTTAGACAGGCTACACGAAAAACTGTTTTTT.

This clonotype was observed many times. This chain links TRBV12-3 or TRBV12-4 with TRBJ1-4; TRBD1 might be the D (5 bases). The CDR3 spans 17 residues. The ends were cut back, 6 bases at V and 0 bases at J, with 17 bases in the middle. The CDR3 bases are TGTGCCAGCAGCCGCGGGGACCGTATCTCAACTAATGAAAAACTGTTTTTT. Translating gives CASSRGDRISTNEKLFF.

The rearrangement uses TRBV20-1 and TRBJ2-1, with TRBD2 identical over 8 bases. The V gene end was trimmed by 7 bases and the J gene end by 3 bases; junction bases not matched to a gene: 8. The CDR3 is 14 amino acids. Per germline, CDR1 DFQATT and CDR2 SNEGSKA (reference sequence). The DNA for the CDR3 is TGCAGTGGCGCTGGGGCGGGGGGCTACAATGAGCAGTTCTTC. It specifies CSGAGAGGYNEQFF.

This clonotype was recorded many times. The gene calls are TRBV7-2 and TRBJ2-5; 8 nucleotides match TRBD1. There are 15 residues in the CDR3. From germline, CDR1 is SGHTA and CDR2 FQGNSA. V shed 5 bases, J shed 8 bases, and the junction held 13 bases outside the gene matches. The CDR3 bases are TGTGCCAGCAGCCCTAGCCGGGACAGGTTCCTTACCCAGTACTTC. This sequence encodes CASSPSRDRFLTQYF.

This clonotype was found a few times. V and J are TRBV7-9 and TRBJ1-1; D is uncertain. Deletions cut 1 base from V and 2 bases from J, with 11 bases between. Per germline, CDR1 SEHNR and CDR2 FQNEAQ (reference sequence). The CDR3 contains 15 residues. CDR3: CASSLVSGENTEAFF. The DNA of the CDR3 is TGTGCCAGCAGCTTAGTATCAGGAGAAAACACTGAAGCTTTCTTT.

The genes are TRBV6-1 and TRBJ2-5; 7 nucleotides agree with TRBD2. The germline V gene encodes CDR1 MNHNS and CDR2 SASEGT. V shed 8 bases and J 2 bases; nucleotides not matched to a gene: 11. The CDR3 length is 15 residues. CDR3 DNA sequence: TGTGCCAGCGGTCCGGGACTACTACAACAAGAGACCCAGTACTTC. Its protein product is CASGPGLLQQETQYF.

This clonotype occurred many times. CDR3 coding DNA: TGTGCCAGCAGCTTTAAGAGTTATTCAGCTAATGAAAAACTGTTTTTT. This gives the protein CASSFKSYSANEKLFF. The rearrangement joins TRBV11-2 to TRBJ1-4; D call uncertain. Germline V gene sequence: CDR1 SGHAT, CDR2 FQNNGV. The V end was cut by 3 bases, the J end by 3 bases, with 14 bases between. The CDR3 totals 16 residues.

This clonotype appeared a few times. J is TRBJ2-1 and V is TRBV10-2; TRBD1 might be the D (6 bases). The CDR3 is 13 residues long. The germline CDR1 and CDR2 sequences are WSHSY and SAAADI. The V end was cut by 7 bases, the J end by 8 bases, with 15 bases between. The DNA for the CDR3 is TGCGCCAGCATGGTGGGGGCTTGGGATGAGCAGTTCTTC. This codes for CASMVGAWDEQFF.